The rows below give T cell receptor beta chains drawn from one sample of a study of CD4 and CD8 cells across lung adenocarcinoma regions. TCRdb independently ran MiXCR on the PCR reads; one entry per CDR3 protein. The table has 3,000 to 4,000 distinct CDR3 sequences, 60% to 70% seen once; the top ten hold roughly 15%. Sequencing was carried out using CD4+ T cells from the margin of a lung tumor. These receptors were collected from a male donor with lung adenocarcinoma. The CD4 and CD8 labels of this study may be unreliable. The CDR3 runs from the conserved cysteine through the conserved F or W. D genes are given only for firm matches. The size of a clone is reported for some rows only, either as once, few or many, or as a class for expanded clones.

cdr3_aa cdr3_nt j_call v_call clone_size d_call
CASSLGHTYEQYF TGTGCCAGCAGCTTGGGACACACCTACGAGCAGTACTTC TRBJ2-7 TRBV7-8 . .
CASSEFRGSGGEETQYF TGCGCCAGCAGTGAGTTTCGGGGTAGCGGGGGTGAGGAGACCCAGTACTTC TRBJ2-5 TRBV10-1 . TRBD2
CASSDSSGRETQYF TGTGCCAGCAGTGACTCTAGCGGGAGAGAGACGCAGTACTTC TRBJ2-5 TRBV6-4 . TRBD2
CASSLSSGAHYEQYF TGTGCCAGCAGCTTATCTAGCGGGGCCCACTACGAGCAGTACTTC TRBJ2-7 TRBV7-6 . TRBD2
CASRPFPIGELFF TGTGCCAGCAGACCGTTTCCCATTGGGGAGCTGTTTTTT TRBJ2-2 TRBV6-4 . .
CASRETGEETQYF TGTGCCAGCAGGGAAACAGGGGAAGAGACCCAGTACTTC TRBJ2-5 TRBV27 large TRBD1
CASSEEWYNEQFF TGTGCCAGCAGTGAAGAATGGTACAATGAGCAGTTCTTC TRBJ2-1 TRBV6-1 . .
CASSLNEGRSSPLHF TGTGCCAGCAGCCTAAACGAGGGCAGGAGTTCACCCCTCCACTTT TRBJ1-6 TRBV7-2 . .
CASRSGTTQSYNEQFF TGTGCCAGCAGGTCAGGGACTACACAGAGCTACAATGAGCAGTTCTTC TRBJ2-1 TRBV6-1 few TRBD2
CASSADVANYGYTF TGTGCCAGCAGTGCGGACGTAGCTAACTATGGCTACACCTTC TRBJ1-2 TRBV6-1 . .
CASSREGSSGELFF TGCGCCAGCAGCCGAGAAGGCTCGTCCGGGGAGCTGTTTTTT TRBJ2-2 TRBV4-1 . .